Listed here are 24 T cell receptor beta chains from one sample, sequenced in a study of T-cell memory formation after mild COVID-19. One entry per CDR3 protein, called by TCRdb with MiXCR from the 5' RACE reads. Counted here are 450,000 or so distinct CDR3 sequences, around a quarter occurring once; the ten biggest clones make up approximately 13%. The specimen sequenced was PBMCs or a T cell subset sorted from them (not recorded which). The receptors originated from an adult woman who had mild COVID-19 (a few samples of this study predate the infection). Cell type and time point are not known.

This clonotype occurred a few times. The chain has TRBV11-2 and TRBJ2-5; possibly TRBD2 for D (6 bases). In germline, CDR1 is SGHAT, CDR2 FQNNGV. CDR3 length equals 15 residues. V shed 5 bases and J shed 1 base, with 14 bases lying between them. The CDR3 bases are TGTGCCAGCAGCGCCCGGGAGTCAACCCAAGAGACCCAGTACTTC. As protein: CASSARESTQETQYF.

J is TRBJ1-1 and V is TRBV7-9; no clear D. The V gene lost 5 bases and the J gene lost 1 base, with 17 bases spanning the gap. The CDR3 totals 16 residues. Germline loops: CDR1 SEHNR, CDR2 FQNEAQ (reference sequence). CDR3 sequence: CASSHSGRLQNTEAFF. The CDR3 DNA reads TGTGCCAGCAGCCATAGCGGGAGGTTGCAGAACACTGAAGCTTTCTTT.

V is TRBV20-1 and J is TRBJ1-2; no clear D. CDR3 length: 13 residues. Trimming pared 3 bases from V and 3 bases from J, leaving 11 bases between. CDR1 and CDR2 from the germline V gene are DFQATT and SNEGSKA (reference sequence). CDR3 sequence: CSARAGGDYGYTF. The CDR3 coding sequence is TGCAGTGCTAGGGCGGGAGGAGACTATGGCTACACCTTC.

The rearrangement links TRBV28 to TRBJ1-1, with a weak D call TRBD1 (5 bases). Trimming cost V 6 bases and J 0 bases, with 11 bases left between them. The CDR3 is made up of 14 amino acids. Germline CDR1 reads MDHEN; CDR2 reads SYDVKM. CDR3 protein: CASRRYRLNTEAFF. The CDR3 DNA sequence: TGTGCCAGCAGACGTTACAGGTTGAACACTGAAGCTTTCTTT.

The J gene is TRBJ2-5, the V gene TRBV5-6; no reliable D call. V dropped 4 bases and J dropped 0 bases, with 13 bases sitting between them. This CDR3 spans 15 amino acids. Germline loops: CDR1 SGHDT, CDR2 YYEEEE. In nucleotides, the CDR3 is TGTGCCAGCAGCGTTACACGTTGGTACCAAGAGACCCAGTACTTC. Its translation is CASSVTRWYQETQYF. The full variable domain, its missing parts supplied by reference TRBV5-6 and TRBJ2-5, is DAGVTQSPTHLIKTRGQQVTLRCSPKSGHDTVSWYQQALGQGPQFIFQYYEEEERQRGNFPDRFSGHQFPNYSSELNVNALLLGDSALYLCASSVTRWYQETQYFGPGTRLLVL.

This chain joins TRBV2 and TRBJ2-1; the match to TRBD1 covers 7 bases. The CDR3 is 16 amino acids. Germline CDR1 reads SNHLY; CDR2 reads FYNNEI. V was pared by 4 bases and J by 3 bases, with 9 bases of the junction left unmatched. CDR3 sequence (DNA): TGTGCCAGCAGTGCTTCCGGGACAGTCGGCTACAATGAGCAGTTCTTC. Translated: CASSASGTVGYNEQFF.

The chain uses TRBV20-1 and TRBJ2-4; 11 nucleotides agree with TRBD2. The CDR3 is made up of 12 amino acids. Germline CDR1 reads DFQATT; CDR2 reads SNEGSKA (reference sequence). The CDR3 is CSAIAGGGIQYF. In nucleotides, the CDR3 is TGCAGCGCCATAGCGGGAGGGGGCATTCAGTACTTC.

This clonotype was found a few times. The rearrangement links TRBV5-1 to TRBJ1-1, with a possible D match to TRBD1 (5 bases). Trimming took 1 base from V and 2 from J, leaving 12 bases between them. Germline lookup yields CDR1 SGHRS and CDR2 YFSETQ. CDR3 size: 15 residues. The CDR3 DNA follows: TGCGCCAGCAGCTTGAGTTGGGGGGTTAACACTGAAGCTTTCTTT. Encoded protein: CASSLSWGVNTEAFF.

The genes are TRBV10-3 and TRBJ2-5, with a tentative D call TRBD2 (5 bases). CDR1 and CDR2 from the germline V gene are ENHRY and SYGVKD. This CDR3 has 13 residues. V was cut by 2 bases and J by 2 bases, with 6 bases left in between. The chain's CDR3 is CAISEREQETQYF. As DNA, the CDR3 is TGTGCCATCAGTGAGCGGGAACAAGAGACCCAGTACTTC.

This clonotype was seen a handful of times. The chain carries TRBV5-6 and TRBJ2-7, with D possibly being TRBD1 (5 bases). Germline CDR1 reads SGHDT; CDR2 reads YYEEEE. The CDR3 spans 12 residues. The V and J ends lost 7 bases and 7 bases respectively, with 15 bases between them. This CDR3 is CASRKDHREQYF. The CDR3 DNA sequence: TGTGCCAGCCGTAAGGACCACAGGGAGCAGTACTTC.

The gene calls are TRBV5-1 and TRBJ2-7, with 9 nucleotides matching TRBD1. The CDR3 length is 13 residues. Germline-derived CDR1 and CDR2 are SGHRS and YFSETQ. With 5 bases clipped from V and 3 bases from J, the junction kept 3 bases outside the gene matches. The CDR3 loop reads CASRETGGYEQYF. As DNA, the CDR3 is TGCGCCAGCAGGGAGACAGGGGGCTACGAGCAGTACTTC.

V usage is TRBV5-6 and J usage is TRBJ2-7; D is uncertain. The V and J ends lost 4 bases and 5 bases respectively, with 7 bases between them. Germline loops: CDR1 SGHDT, CDR2 YYEEEE. The CDR3 contains 11 residues. The CDR3 protein is CASSALNEQYF. The DNA for the CDR3 is TGTGCCAGCAGCGCTTTGAACGAGCAGTACTTC.

The chain recombines TRBV4-1 with TRBJ2-2, with 10 bases matching TRBD1. The CDR3 consists of 15 residues. J was trimmed by 5 bases and V by 3 bases; bases with no gene match: 3. The V gene's germline CDR1 is MGHRA and CDR2 YSYEKL. DNA for the CDR3: TGCGCCAGCAGCCACCGGGACAGGGGAACCGGGGAGCTGTTTTTT. It is translated as CASSHRDRGTGELFF.

The chain joins TRBV6-2 or TRBV6-3 to TRBJ2-5; D perhaps matches TRBD2 (6 bases). Trimming took off 9 bases at V and 1 base at J, with 12 bases between the two ends. CDR1 MNHEY and CDR2 SVGEGT come from the germline V gene. The CDR3 extends over 13 amino acids. The CDR3 bases are TGTGCCAGTTCGCGGAGGGCCCAAGAGACCCAGTACTTC. As protein: CASSRRAQETQYF.

This clonotype has only one observation. This rearrangement joins TRBV7-9 to TRBJ1-2; D ambiguous. CDR3 length equals 12 residues. Germline assignment: CDR1 SEHNR and CDR2 FQNEAQ (reference sequence). Trimming cost V 6 bases and J 5 bases, with 10 bases left between them. The CDR3 bases are TGTGCCAGCAGTCGCACAGATTATGGCTACACCTTC. As protein: CASSRTDYGYTF.

The J gene is TRBJ1-3, the V gene TRBV24-1; D remains unclear. V gave up 7 bases and J gave up 0 bases, with 3 bases separating them. This CDR3 has 12 residues. CDR1 is KGHDR and CDR2 is SFDVKD in the germline V gene. The CDR3 DNA reads as TGTGCCACCAGCTTCTCTGGAAACACCATATATTTT. It translates to CATSFSGNTIYF.

This clonotype was counted only a few times. This chain joins TRBV5-1 and TRBJ1-1, with D possibly matching TRBD1 (6 bases). Trimming took off 4 bases at V and 4 bases at J, with 17 bases between the two ends. Germline V gene sequence: CDR1 SGHRS, CDR2 YFSETQ. This CDR3 spans 15 amino acids. The chain's CDR3 is CASSAVPGGVTEAFF. The CDR3 bases are TGCGCCAGCAGCGCCGTTCCGGGGGGCGTCACTGAAGCTTTCTTT.

This clonotype was recorded a few times. V and J are TRBV29-1 and TRBJ1-2; maybe TRBD1 (5 bases). V gave up 7 bases and J gave up 8 bases, with 20 bases separating them. Germline lookup yields CDR1 SQVTM and CDR2 ANQGSEA. The CDR3 consists of 13 residues. CDR3 nucleotide sequence: TGCAGCGCCCGAACCGGGGGTCTCGCGGGCTACACCTTC. It specifies CSARTGGLAGYTF.

V and J are TRBV7-9 and TRBJ1-2, with D tentatively TRBD1 (6 bases). Trimming took 4 bases from V and 4 from J, leaving 19 bases between them. Germline assignment: CDR1 SEHNR and CDR2 FQNEAQ (reference sequence). The CDR3 contains 16 residues. DNA for the CDR3: TGTGCCAGCAGCTCCACCTTTAACTCAGGGGCCTATGGCTACACCTTC. Translating gives CASSSTFNSGAYGYTF.

The chain recombines TRBV7-2 with TRBJ2-1; 8 bases line up with TRBD1. V shed 1 base and J 5 bases; nucleotides not matched to a gene: 4. The CDR3 is made up of 15 amino acids. Germline-derived CDR1 and CDR2 are SGHTA and FQGNSA. This CDR3 is CASSLGDRYNNEQFF. CDR3 sequence (DNA): TGTGCCAGCAGCTTAGGGGACAGGTATAACAATGAGCAGTTCTTC.

The chain links TRBV5-1 to TRBJ2-5; possibly TRBD2 for D (6 bases). This CDR3 region has 14 residues. V lost 1 base, J lost 5 bases, and 12 bases lay in between. Germline-derived CDR1 and CDR2 are SGHRS and YFSETQ. CDR3 coding DNA: TGCGCCAGCAGCTTGTCACTAGCTTGGGAGACCCAGTACTTC. This gives the protein CASSLSLAWETQYF.

The J gene is TRBJ1-2, the V gene TRBV20-1, with a possible D match to TRBD1 (6 bases). The CDR3 totals 14 residues. The V end lost 4 bases, the J end lost 4 bases, and 16 bases lay between the germline ends. In germline, CDR1 is DFQATT, CDR2 SNEGSKA (reference sequence). Written as DNA, the CDR3 is TGCAGTGCTACTCGGACAGCGCCGGCCTATGGCTACACCTTC. This encodes CSATRTAPAYGYTF.

This clonotype turned up a few times. The chain joins TRBV4-3 to TRBJ2-2; the D gene could be TRBD1 or TRBD2 (5 bases each). This CDR3 contains 17 residues. CDR1 is LGHNA, CDR2 YSLEER, per germline. Trimming shortened V by 0 bases and J by 6 bases, and 17 bases separated the two germline ends. Here the CDR3 reads CASSQDDTGTPAGELFF. The CDR3 coding sequence is TGCGCCAGCAGCCAAGATGATACGGGGACCCCTGCCGGGGAGCTGTTTTTT.

V is TRBV4-1 and J is TRBJ2-2, with 10 nucleotides matching TRBD2. CDR3 size: 17 residues. The V segment lost 4 bases and the J segment 3 bases; nucleotides outside the gene matches: 8. Germline V CDR1 and CDR2: MGHRA, YSYEKL. Here the CDR3 DNA reads TGCGCCAGCAGCCTACCTTCGAGCGGGGGGGACACCGGGGAGCTGTTTTTT. As protein: CASSLPSSGGDTGELFF.